This is a list of T cell receptor beta chains from one sample in a study of CD8+CD57+ T cells in acquired aplastic anemia. TCRdb reprocessed the reads via MiXCR and lists one record per CDR3 protein. The sample has about 200,000 distinct CDR3 sequences, under 50% seen once. What was sequenced was sorted CD4+, CD8+, or CD8+CD57+ T cells (not recorded which) from PBMCs. The origin of the receptors is a human donor with aplastic anemia. Both conserved end residues are part of each CDR3.

v_gene,j_gene,CDR3aa
TRBV5-1,TRBJ1-2,CASSPGTGADYGYTF
TRBV12-5,TRBJ2-1,CASGLVHSEQFF
TRBV2,TRBJ1-5,CASSEAGDGNQPQHF
TRBV20-1,TRBJ1-2,CSARDPRRPSGYTF
TRBV2,TRBJ1-1,CASSFRQDTEAFF
TRBV20-1,TRBJ1-2,CSASSGLGYGYTF
TRBV10-3,TRBJ2-5,CASSYIADARETQYF
TRBV15,TRBJ1-6,CATSPKRHYALHF
TRBV12-3/TRBV12-4,TRBJ1-1,CASSRPWGGAFF
TRBV12-3/TRBV12-4,TRBJ2-3,CASSLALLAGGPFRGTDTQYF
TRBV7-9,TRBJ2-2,CASSTVTANTGELFF
TRBV12-5,TRBJ1-4,CASGSLGQNEKLFF
TRBV9,TRBJ2-5,CASSVTSGGQETQYF
TRBV24-1,TRBJ1-4,CATSDGQYSHNEKLFF
TRBV19,TRBJ1-5,CASSMRGQGENQPQHF
TRBV15,TRBJ2-3,CATRGFGTDTQYF
TRBV12-3/TRBV12-4,TRBJ1-1,CASSLTPEGEGTEAFF
TRBV7-7,TRBJ2-2,CASSGPQGDGGELFF
TRBV10-3,TRBJ1-6,CAISDRLGAGPSPLHF
TRBV19,TRBJ2-1,CASSISSGTYNEQFF
TRBV10-1,TRBJ1-1,CASSESGQGTEAFF
TRBV7-9,TRBJ2-5,CASSRTLAGGPVTQYF
TRBV5-5,TRBJ1-4,CASSSRATNEKLFF
TRBV7-8,TRBJ1-2,CASSRGMQGGGYTF
TRBV11-1,TRBJ1-1,CASGIRSEGTEAFF
TRBV2,TRBJ2-1,CAGGGAQGNEQFF
TRBV2,TRBJ2-1,CASSQTSDVVVF
TRBV2,TRBJ1-2,CASSPGQGVYGYTF
TRBV9,TRBJ2-7,CASSGAEGEQYF
TRBV5-1,TRBJ1-2,CASSSTGARGYTF
TRBV19,TRBJ2-7,CASRPGYSYEQYF
TRBV20-1,TRBJ2-3,CSAQASGGADTQYF
TRBV10-3,TRBJ1-2,CAISGSHKKGQGVYGYTF
TRBV7-2,TRBJ2-2,CASSLVVPPGELFF
TRBV9,TRBJ2-7,CASSVEASGGSEQYF
TRBV5-1,TRBJ2-4,CASSLDRQLRDIQYF
TRBV4-1,TRBJ1-5,CASSPPQGGDQPQHF